Sequencing of this TCR beta chain was carried out in a study of breast tumors, draining lymph nodes, adjacent tissues. From the multiplex PCR reads, TCRdb called clonotypes with MiXCR, one entry per CDR3 protein. The table has 200,000 to 300,000 distinct CDR3 sequences, 30% seen once. Per the germline V gene, CDR1 is GTSNPN and CDR2 is SVGIG (reference sequence). The V segment lost 2 bases and the J segment 8 bases; nucleotides outside the gene matches: 6. The CDR3 length is 14 residues. Samples came from axillary lymph nodes draining the breast cancer. Sequenced: axillary lymph node tissue. This TCR came from a female donor with breast cancer. Some clones in this sample may be carry-over from other donors' samples. J is TRBJ1-2 and V is TRBV30, with 12 bases that match TRBD1. The CDR3 region has the DNA TGTGCCTGGAGTAGGGACAGGGGGCGGTGGGGCTACACCTTC. It encodes CAWSRDRGRWGYTF.